This T cell receptor beta chain was found in a study of T cell repertoires in cytomegalovirus infection. Across the study: Recently identified HLA-C-restricted CMV epitopes and well-studied HLA-B-restricted CMV epitopes were used by the study. It was the public TCR beta signatures that indicated both CMV infection and matching HLA type.

TCRdb called the reads again in MiXCR, with one record for every CDR3 protein. The table has about 920,000 distinct CDR3 sequences, around a third seen once. This CDR3 comprises 16 residues. From germline, CDR1 is MNHEY and CDR2 SMNVEV (reference sequence). Unmatched junction bases numbered 10, after V lost 5 bases and J lost 1 base. On this clonotype: Antigen specificity is unknown.

Study-wide results and limits: Dominant in the ex vivo response were TCR beta clonotypes restricted by HLA-C and specific for CMV. Based on cumulative public TCR beta family frequency, carriers of CMV plus the relevant HLA were identified.

The chain has TRBV27 and TRBJ1-1; 7 positions agree with TRBD1. The receptor was isolated from a human donor in good health (CMV status not recorded). Some clones in this sample may be carry-over from other donors' samples. Sequenced here: cultured CD8+ T cells from PBMCs, sampled from culture after CMV antigen stimulation. The CDR3 region is CASSATGTVQNTEAFF. The CDR3 coding sequence is TGTGCCAGCAGTGCCACCGGGACAGTTCAGAACACTGAAGCTTTCTTT.